The source of this T cell receptor beta chain is a study of molecular identifiers for immune sequencing clone quantification. This CDR3 is built from 18 residues. The ends were cut back, 0 bases at V and 2 bases at J, with 18 bases in the middle. Germline V CDR1 and CDR2: LGHNA, YSLEER. Broader study findings: Clones above 20 RNA copies contained over 97% of effector molecules and under 1% of naive molecules.

TCRdb ran MiXCR on the PCR reads and lists one entry per CDR3 protein. Of about 640,000 distinct CDR3 sequences listed, about 20% were seen once; the top ten hold around 0.86%. Concerning this clonotype: As yet, its antigen is unknown.

The sample consisted of naive CD8+ T cells from blood, with Jurkat cell RNA spiked in. The subset is: FACS-sorted CD8+CD4-CCR7+CD45RA+ naive T cells. The rearrangement joins TRBV4-3 to TRBJ2-3, with D possibly matching TRBD1 (6 bases). The receptor was isolated from a human donor in good health. Some libraries in this study had Jurkat cell RNA spiked in. The CDR3 reads CASSQDSPAPGHTDTQYF. Written as DNA, the CDR3 is TGCGCCAGCAGCCAAGACTCCCCCGCACCGGGACACACAGATACGCAGTATTTT.